This T cell receptor beta chain was sequenced in a study of sequential checkpoint blockade in melanoma. Sequencing used immunoSEQ multiplex PCR; TCRdb keeps in-frame clones, though not all of them. The sample includes just under 20,000 clones, around 75% seen only once; the top ten take about 40%. The CDR3 has 13 residues. Trimming removed 3 bases from V and 1 base from J, with 7 bases in between. Germline-derived CDR1 and CDR2 are MNHNS and SASEGT. Sample treatment: randomized to nivolumab then ipilimumab (arm A) or the reverse (arm B). Live CD3+CD8+ CD19− CD56− cells were sorted from PBMCs. The sequences come from CD8+ T cells sorted from blood (inferred from file names), collected from a patient given nivolumab and ipilimumab in sequence. V gene TRBV6-1 combines with J gene TRBJ2-7; TRBD1 might be the D (5 bases). The receptor was isolated from a human donor with melanoma. CDR3 in amino acids: CASSEPGSYEQYF. The CDR3 coding sequence is TGTGCCAGCAGTGAGCCAGGGTCCTACGAGCAGTACTTC.